These 15 T cell receptor beta chains were sequenced from one sample in a study of cytomegalovirus exposure and HLA in healthy donors. The PCR was carried out with 60 Vbeta primers and 13 Jbeta primers. The repertoire was sequenced with immunoSEQ multiplex PCR; TCRdb's copy has only in-frame clones and lacks some. The sample lists more than 110,000 clones, around 79% occurring once. Sequencing used PBMCs. Receptors were obtained from a man aged 18 to 29 in good health and CMV-seronegative.

This clone was found once. This rearrangement joins TRBV18 to TRBJ2-6; no firm D call. V dropped 2 bases and J dropped 5 bases, with 10 bases sitting between them. There are 15 residues in the CDR3. Germline CDR1 KGHSH, CDR2 LQKENI. CDR3 nucleotides: TGTGCCAGCTCACCAACGAGTCTTAGGGCCAACGTCCTGACTTTC. Encoded protein: CASSPTSLRANVLTF.

This rearrangement joins TRBV7-9 to TRBJ1-3; the D gene is possibly TRBD1 (6 bases). The CDR3 length is 15 residues. V was trimmed by 5 bases and J by 0 bases, leaving 11 bases between them. CDR1 and CDR2 (germline): SEHNR, FQNEAQ (reference sequence). The CDR3 region has the DNA TGTGCCAGCAGCCCGGACAGTCGCTCTGGAAACACCATATATTTT. Translation gives CASSPDSRSGNTIYF.

The chain combines TRBV5-1 with TRBJ1-1, with TRBD1 as a possible D gene (6 bases). Trimming took 0 bases from V and 7 from J, leaving 19 bases between them. Germline V CDR1 and CDR2: SGHRS, YFSETQ. The CDR3 loop spans 16 amino acids. CDR3 in DNA: TGCGCCAGCAGCTTGGTATTAGGGGGACGACCGGGTGAAGCTTTCTTT. It codes for CASSLVLGGRPGEAFF.

The rearrangement links TRBV27 to TRBJ2-1; 16 nucleotides agree with TRBD2. Unmatched junction bases numbered 11, after V lost 6 bases and J lost 9 bases. The CDR3 spans 17 residues. Germline V CDR1 and CDR2: MNHEY, SMNVEV (reference sequence). The DNA for the CDR3 is TGTGCCAGCAGCCCCGGGACTAGCGGGGGGGCCCGGAGTGAGCAGTTCTTC. Its protein is CASSPGTSGGARSEQFF.

The V call is TRBV5-1, the J call TRBJ2-1; D possibly corresponds to TRBD2 (7 bases). The germline V gene has CDR1 SGHRS and CDR2 YFSETQ. V shed 2 bases and J shed 15 bases, with 12 bases lying between them. This CDR3 is 11 amino acids long. The CDR3 loop is CASSFGGPRFF. CDR3 sequence (DNA): TGCGCCAGCAGCTTCGGGGGGCCAAGGTTCTTC. Filled out from reference TRBV5-1 and TRBJ2-1, the complete variable domain reads KAGVTQTPRYLIKTRGQQVTLSCSPISGHRSVSWYQQTPGQGLQFLFEYFSETQRNKGNFPGRFSGRQFSNSRSEMNVSTLELGDSALYLCASSFGGPRFFGPGTRLTVL.

This chain connects TRBV4-2 to TRBJ2-2, with a weak D call TRBD2 (5 bases). The ends were cut back, 3 bases at V and 7 bases at J, with 12 bases in the middle. Germline-derived CDR1 and CDR2 are LGHNA and YNFKEQ. The CDR3 spans 14 residues. The CDR3 spells CASSQGFEGGELFF. CDR3 coding DNA: TGTGCCAGCAGCCAGGGGTTTGAGGGCGGGGAGCTGTTTTTT.

This clone has more than one count but fewer than ten. The chain combines TRBV5-1 with TRBJ1-1, with D possibly being TRBD1 (5 bases). The CDR3 runs to 13 residues. CDR1 is SGHRS, CDR2 YFSETQ, per germline. The ends were cut back, 0 bases at V and 8 bases at J, with 11 bases in the middle. CDR3 residues: CASSLGQNNEAFF. The CDR3 bases are TGCGCCAGCAGCTTGGGACAGAACAACGAAGCTTTCTTT.

This chain uses TRBV10-3 with TRBJ1-2; D not certain. The ends were cut back, 0 bases at V and 1 base at J, with 9 bases in the middle. The CDR3 sequence is 15 residues long. CDR1 and CDR2 from the germline V gene are ENHRY and SYGVKD. The CDR3 bases are TGTGCCATCAGTGAGTCGGACTGGTTTAACTATGGCTACACCTTC. This encodes CAISESDWFNYGYTF.

V and J are TRBV28 and TRBJ1-2; no clear D gene. The germline gives CDR1 MDHEN, CDR2 SYDVKM. V shed 6 bases and J shed 7 bases, with 21 bases lying between them. The CDR3 has 15 amino acids. CDR3 residues: CASSPRITLGGGYTF. The CDR3 DNA follows: TGTGCCAGCAGCCCCAGGATTACACTGGGAGGTGGCTACACCTTC.

The chain combines TRBV15 with TRBJ2-3; D might be TRBD2 (5 bases). Germline assignment: CDR1 LNHNV and CDR2 YYDKDF (reference sequence). With 2 bases removed from V and 2 bases from J, the gap between germline ends came to 14 bases. There are 16 residues in the CDR3. The DNA for the CDR3 is TGTGCCACCAGCAGACCATACCGGGAACACACAGATACGCAGTATTTT. This sequence encodes CATSRPYREHTDTQYF.

V and J are TRBV27 and TRBJ2-5; 9 bases match TRBD1. CDR1 is MNHEY, CDR2 SMNVEV, per germline (reference sequence). This CDR3 has 15 amino acids. Germline trimming cut 5 bases from V and 5 bases from J; bases unmatched to any gene: 9. The CDR3 DNA reads TGTGCCAGCAGTCTTTGGACAGGGGCTTGGGAGACCCAGTACTTC. It specifies CASSLWTGAWETQYF.

This clone was counted a single time. The chain recombines TRBV4-2 with TRBJ1-2; D might be TRBD1 (5 bases). Germline-derived CDR1 and CDR2 are LGHNA and YNFKEQ. This CDR3 comprises 13 residues. V lost 0 bases to trimming and J lost 4 bases, with 6 bases between them. DNA of the CDR3: TGTGCCAGCAGCCAAGAGACAGCCTATGGCTACACCTTC. Protein sequence: CASSQETAYGYTF.

This clone was seen only a few times. The chain has TRBV18 and TRBJ2-7, with D possibly being TRBD1 (6 bases). The germline gives CDR1 KGHSH, CDR2 LQKENI. The V and J ends lost 6 bases and 8 bases respectively, with 14 bases between them. The CDR3 runs to 12 residues. The CDR3 loop reads CASSNNRDKQYF. Written as DNA, the CDR3 is TGTGCCAGCTCCAACAACAGGGACAAGCAGTACTTC.

The chain combines TRBV7-6 with TRBJ2-7; D is unresolved. Trimming took 3 bases from V and 0 from J, leaving 9 bases between them. The CDR3 is made up of 14 amino acids. The germline V gene encodes CDR1 SGHVS and CDR2 FNYEAQ. In DNA, the CDR3 is TGTGCCAGCAGCTTTTCGGTTAGCTCCTACGAGCAGTACTTC. Amino acid sequence: CASSFSVSSYEQYF.

The genes are TRBV6-5 and TRBJ1-1; maybe TRBD1 (5 bases). V gave up 6 bases and J gave up 0 bases, with 8 bases separating them. The CDR3 runs 13 residues. Germline V gives CDR1 MNHEY, CDR2 SVGAGI. Written as DNA, the CDR3 is TGTGCCAGCAGCGACAGAATGAACACTGAAGCTTTCTTT. Amino acid sequence: CASSDRMNTEAFF.